These 4 T cell receptor beta chains originate from one sample sequenced in a study of cytomegalovirus exposure and HLA in healthy donors. Repertoires were generated with immunoSEQ multiplex PCR, while TCRdb's copy carries only in-frame clones and drops some. The data hold some 170,000 clones, with approximately 90% observed a single time. The specimen was PBMCs. These receptors were obtained from a woman aged 25 to 45 in good health and CMV-seronegative.

V and J are TRBV4-1 and TRBJ1-2, with TRBD1 as a possible D gene (6 bases). CDR3 length: 17 residues. V lost 0 bases, J lost 4 bases, and 18 bases lay in between. The germline CDR1 and CDR2 sequences are MGHRA and YSYEKL. As DNA, the CDR3 is TGCGCCAGCAGCCAAGAAACTCGGACAGACTTATTCTATGGCTACACCTTC. Its translation is CASSQETRTDLFYGYTF.

The CDR3 DNA is TGCAGCGTTCTGACAGGGGCAGGACAGCCCCAGCATTTT. Amino acids: CSVLTGAGQPQHF. The chain carries TRBV29-1 and TRBJ1-5, with TRBD1 identical over 8 bases. After removal of 5 bases from V and 7 bases from J, the junction contained 7 bases not matched to a gene. This CDR3 region has 13 residues. From germline, CDR1 is SQVTM and CDR2 ANQGSEA.

The chain combines TRBV6-5 with TRBJ2-7; 8 bases agree with TRBD1. Trimming took 4 bases from V and 4 from J; bases not matched to a gene: 12. Germline values: CDR1 MNHEY, CDR2 SVGAGI. The CDR3 loop spans 16 amino acids. The CDR3 nucleotides read TGTGCCAGCAGTTCGAACACTGGGACAGGCTCTTACGAGCAGTACTTC. Translation: CASSSNTGTGSYEQYF.

Remarks on this clone: The junction shows a germline mismatch at one end, possibly a read error. The CDR3 coding sequence is TGCGCCAGCAGCTCTAAGGAGTCAGAGAGCAATTTT. Its protein is CASSSKESESNF. The V call is TRBV5-1, the J call TRBJ1-1; D remains unclear. Per germline, CDR1 SGHRS and CDR2 YFSETQ. CDR3 size: 12 residues. Full variable domain (missing parts from reference TRBV5-1 and TRBJ1-1): KAGVTQTPRYLIKTRGQQVTLSCSPISGHRSVSWYQQTPGQGLQFLFEYFSETQRNKGNFPGRFSGRQFSNSRSEMNVSTLELGDSALYLCASSSKESESNFGQGTRLTVV.